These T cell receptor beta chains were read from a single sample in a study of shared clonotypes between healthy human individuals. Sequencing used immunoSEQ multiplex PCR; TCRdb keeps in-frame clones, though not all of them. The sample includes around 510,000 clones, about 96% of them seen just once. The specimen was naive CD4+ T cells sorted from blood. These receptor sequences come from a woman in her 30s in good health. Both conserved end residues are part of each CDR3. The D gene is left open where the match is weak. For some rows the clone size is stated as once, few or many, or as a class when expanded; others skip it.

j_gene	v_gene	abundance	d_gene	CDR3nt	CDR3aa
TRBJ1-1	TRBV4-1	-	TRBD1	TGCGCCAGCAGCCTCGAGGACAGGGGGTTCACTGAAGCTTTCTTT	CASSLEDRGFTEAFF
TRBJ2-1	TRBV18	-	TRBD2	TGTGCCAGCTCACCACCGGGACTAGCCCGGAGCGATGAGCAGTTCTTC	CASSPPGLARSDEQFF
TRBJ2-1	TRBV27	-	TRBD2	TGTGCCAGCAGTTTACAAACTAGCGGGAATGAGCAGTTCTTC	CASSLQTSGNEQFF
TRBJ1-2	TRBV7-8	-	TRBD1	TGTGCCAGCAGCTTAGTCCCGGACAGGGGAAGGGAGGGCTACACCTTC	CASSLVPDRGREGYTF
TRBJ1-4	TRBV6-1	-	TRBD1	TGTGCCAGCAGGGGACAGTGGCGAGATGAAAAACTGTTTTTT	CASRGQWRDEKLFF
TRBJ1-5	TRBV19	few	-	TGTGCCAGTAGTATAGGCGGTAAGCAGCCCCAGCATTTT	CASSIGGKQPQHF
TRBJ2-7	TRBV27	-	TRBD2	TGTGCCAGCAGCAGGACTAGCGGGAGGGCCCGAGACGAGCAGTACTTC	CASSRTSGRARDEQYF
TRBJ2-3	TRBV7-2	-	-	TGTGCCAGCACCACCCTTGGGGTTCTTAGGACAGATACGCAGTATTTT	CASTTLGVLRTDTQYF
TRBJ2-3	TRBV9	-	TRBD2	TGTGCCAGCAGCGTAGAGAGCCCCTCCTTTCTAGCGGGGGTTTACACAGATACGCAGTATTTT	CASSVESPSFLAGVYTDTQYF
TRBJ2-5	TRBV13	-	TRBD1	TGTGCCAGCAGCCCGGGACAGGGGAGGGGGACCCAGTACTTC	CASSPGQGRGTQYF
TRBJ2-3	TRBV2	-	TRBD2	TGTGCCAGCAATCTAGCGGGAGGGCCAGATACGCAGTATTTT	CASNLAGGPDTQYF
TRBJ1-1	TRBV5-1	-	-	TGCGCCAGCAGCGCATTACAGGGCGGGGGTACTGAAGCTTTCTTT	CASSALQGGGTEAFF
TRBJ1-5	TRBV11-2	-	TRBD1	TGTGCCAGCAGCTCGACAGGGGCAAACCAGCCCCAGCATTTT	CASSSTGANQPQHF
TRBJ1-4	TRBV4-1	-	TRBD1	TGCGCCAGCAGCCCCGGGGACAGGGGAGGCGAAAAACTGTTTTTT	CASSPGDRGGEKLFF
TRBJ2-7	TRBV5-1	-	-	TGCGCCAGCAGCTTGGACGTTGCCGAGCAGTACTTC	CASSLDVAEQYF
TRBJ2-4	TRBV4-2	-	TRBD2	TGTGCCAGCAGCCAAGGGACTAGCGGGAGCCCCGAAGGCATTCAGTACTTC	CASSQGTSGSPEGIQYF
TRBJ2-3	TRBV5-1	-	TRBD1	TGCGCCAGCAGCCAGGACAGGGGAGATTCAAGTACGCAGTATTTT	CASSQDRGDSSTQYF
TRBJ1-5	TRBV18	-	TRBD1	TGTGCCAGCTCACCAGGGACAGGGAATCAGCCCCAGCATTTT	CASSPGTGNQPQHF
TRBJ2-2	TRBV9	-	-	TGTGCCAGCAGCGGGCCTCATGGGGCGAACACCGGGGAGCTGTTTTTT	CASSGPHGANTGELFF
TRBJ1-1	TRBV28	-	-	TGTGCCAGCAGCAACAGGGAGTTGGCTTTCTTT	CASSNRELAFF
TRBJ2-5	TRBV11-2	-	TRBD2	TGTGCCAGCAGCTCCGTCGGCGGGAGAGCCCGGGAGCAGTACTTC	CASSSVGGRAREQYF
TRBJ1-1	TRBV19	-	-	TGTGCCAGTGAAACGTTCATGAACACTGAAGCTTTCTTT	CASETFMNTEAFF
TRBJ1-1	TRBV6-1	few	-	TGTGCCAGCAGTGAAATGAACACTGAAGCTTTCTTT	CASSEMNTEAFF
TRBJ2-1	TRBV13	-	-	TGTGCCAGCAGCCAGGGGGGGCCGGGACAGGAATACAATGAGCAGTTCTTC	CASSQGGPGQEYNEQFF